This T cell receptor (beta chain) was sequenced in a study of blood T cell repertoires in COVID-19. Study context: T cells, B-cell-depleted T cells, or PBMCs provided the cDNA or gDNA that served as material.

Sequencing used immunoSEQ multiplex PCR; TCRdb keeps in-frame clones, though not all of them. The sample comprises a few hundred thousand clones, 80% to 90% of which are singletons, and about 2% rests with the top ten. The length of the CDR3 is 14 residues. Germline V gene sequence: CDR1 MRHNA, CDR2 SNTAGT. Trimming stripped 4 bases from V and 0 bases from J, with 8 bases between. The sequence came from a man aged 30-40 years who had recovered from COVID-19. The sample consisted of PBMCs or T cells enriched from blood (not recorded which). The chain links TRBV6-4 to TRBJ2-3, with a tentative D call TRBD1 (5 bases). The CDR3 here is CASSVDRSTDTQYF. CDR3 bases: TGTGCCAGCAGTGTTGACAGAAGCACAGATACGCAGTATTTT.